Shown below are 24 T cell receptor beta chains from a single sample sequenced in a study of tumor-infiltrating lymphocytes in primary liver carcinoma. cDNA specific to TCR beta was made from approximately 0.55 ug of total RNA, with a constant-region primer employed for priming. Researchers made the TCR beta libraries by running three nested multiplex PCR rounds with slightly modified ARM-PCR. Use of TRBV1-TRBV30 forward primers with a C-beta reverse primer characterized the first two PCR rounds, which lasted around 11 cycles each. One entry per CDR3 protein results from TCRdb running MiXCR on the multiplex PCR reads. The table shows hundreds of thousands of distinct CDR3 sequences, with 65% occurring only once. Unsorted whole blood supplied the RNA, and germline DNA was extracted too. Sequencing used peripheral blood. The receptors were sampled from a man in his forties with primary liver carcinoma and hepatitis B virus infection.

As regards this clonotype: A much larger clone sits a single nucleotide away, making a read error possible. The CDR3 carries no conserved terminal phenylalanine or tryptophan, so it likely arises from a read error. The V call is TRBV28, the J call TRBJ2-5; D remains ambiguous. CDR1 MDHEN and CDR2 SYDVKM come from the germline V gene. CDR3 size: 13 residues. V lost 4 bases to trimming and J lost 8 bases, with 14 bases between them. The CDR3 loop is CASSSPNRPTQYL. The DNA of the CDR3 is TGTGCCAGCAGTTCCCCAAACCGCCCTACCCAGTACTTG.

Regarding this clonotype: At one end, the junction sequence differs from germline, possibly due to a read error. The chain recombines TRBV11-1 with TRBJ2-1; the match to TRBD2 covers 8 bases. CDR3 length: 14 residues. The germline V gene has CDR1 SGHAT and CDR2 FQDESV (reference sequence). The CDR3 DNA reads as TGTGCCAACAGCCCCGGACTAGCAAACAGTGAGCAGTTCTTC. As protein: CANSPGLANSEQFF.

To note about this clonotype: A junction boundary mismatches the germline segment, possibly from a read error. Written as DNA, the CDR3 is TGTGCTAGCAGCTTAATGGTGGCACTGCAGTTCTTC. This gives the protein CASSLMVALQFF. This chain joins TRBV11-2 and TRBJ2-1; no reliable D call. This CDR3 has 12 amino acids. The germline gives CDR1 SGHAT, CDR2 FQNNGV.

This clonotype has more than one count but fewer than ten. The CDR3 reads CAIAKTGVRNEQFF. The CDR3 bases are TGTGCCATCGCGAAGACGGGGGTCCGCAATGAGCAGTTCTTC. This chain joins TRBV6-1 and TRBJ2-1, with D perhaps matching TRBD2 (6 bases). Germline V gives CDR1 MNHNS, CDR2 SASEGT. Trimming removed 10 bases from V and 6 bases from J, with 19 bases in between. This CDR3 has 14 residues.

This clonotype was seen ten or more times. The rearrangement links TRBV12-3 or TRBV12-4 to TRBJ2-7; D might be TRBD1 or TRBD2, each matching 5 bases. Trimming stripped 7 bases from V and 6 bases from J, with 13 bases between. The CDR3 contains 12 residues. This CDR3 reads CASTGTYGEQYF. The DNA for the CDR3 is TGTGCCAGCACCGGGACCTACGGCGAGCAGTACTTC.

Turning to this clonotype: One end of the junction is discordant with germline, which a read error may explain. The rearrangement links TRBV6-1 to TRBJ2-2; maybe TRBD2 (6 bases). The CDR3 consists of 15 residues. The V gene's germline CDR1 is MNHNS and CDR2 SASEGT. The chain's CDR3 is CSSIAGTSNTGELFF. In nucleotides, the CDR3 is TGTTCCAGCATTGCCGGGACTTCAAACACCGGGGAGCTGTTTTTT.

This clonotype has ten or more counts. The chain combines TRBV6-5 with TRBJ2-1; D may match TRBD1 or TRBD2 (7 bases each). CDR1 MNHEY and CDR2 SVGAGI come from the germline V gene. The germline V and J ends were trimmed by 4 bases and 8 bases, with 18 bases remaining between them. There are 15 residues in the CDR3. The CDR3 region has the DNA TGTGCCAGCAGTTCCCAGAGGGGAGGGGGCGATGAGCAGTTCTTC. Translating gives CASSSQRGGGDEQFF.

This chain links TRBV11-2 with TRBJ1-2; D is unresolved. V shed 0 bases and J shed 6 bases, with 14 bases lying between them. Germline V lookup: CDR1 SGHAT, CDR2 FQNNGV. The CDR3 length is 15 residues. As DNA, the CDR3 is TGTGCCAGCAGCTTAGATGGGAAGGCTGTAAATGGCTACACCTTC. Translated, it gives CASSLDGKAVNGYTF.

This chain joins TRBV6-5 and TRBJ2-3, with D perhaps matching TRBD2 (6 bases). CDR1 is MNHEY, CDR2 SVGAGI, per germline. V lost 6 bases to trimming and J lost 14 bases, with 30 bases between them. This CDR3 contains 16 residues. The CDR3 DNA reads TGTGCCAGCAGATTCGGAGGGCCGTGGGGCACAGATACACGGTATTTT. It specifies CASRFGGPWGTDTRYF.

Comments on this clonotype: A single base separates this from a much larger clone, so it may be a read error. The CDR3 protein is CASSQDWAGGRTGELLF. In nucleotides, the CDR3 is TGTGCCAGCAGCCAAGATTGGGCGGGAGGGAGGACCGGGGAGCTGCTTTTT. The chain couples TRBV4-2 to TRBJ2-2, with 9 bases lining up with TRBD2. There are 17 residues in the CDR3. The V gene's germline CDR1 is LGHNA and CDR2 YNFKEQ.

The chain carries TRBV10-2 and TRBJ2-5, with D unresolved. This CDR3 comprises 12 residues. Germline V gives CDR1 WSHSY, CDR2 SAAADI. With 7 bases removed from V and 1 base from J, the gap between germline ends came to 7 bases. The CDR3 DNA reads TGCGCCAGCATGGCCACCCAAGAGACCCAGTACTTC. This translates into CASMATQETQYF.

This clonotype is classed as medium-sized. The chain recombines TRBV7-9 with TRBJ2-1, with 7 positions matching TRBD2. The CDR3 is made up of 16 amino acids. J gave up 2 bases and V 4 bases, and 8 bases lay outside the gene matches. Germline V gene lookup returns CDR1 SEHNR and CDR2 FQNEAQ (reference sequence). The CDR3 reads CASSSWGGGAYNEQFF. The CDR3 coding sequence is TGTGCCAGCAGCTCCTGGGGGGGAGGTGCCTACAATGAGCAGTTCTTC.

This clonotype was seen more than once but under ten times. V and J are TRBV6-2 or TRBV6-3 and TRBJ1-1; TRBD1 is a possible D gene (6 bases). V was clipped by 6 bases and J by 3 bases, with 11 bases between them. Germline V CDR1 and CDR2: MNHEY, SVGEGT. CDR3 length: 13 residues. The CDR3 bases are TGTGCCAGCAGATCCAGGGGAGACACTGAAGCTTTCTTT. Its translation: CASRSRGDTEAFF.

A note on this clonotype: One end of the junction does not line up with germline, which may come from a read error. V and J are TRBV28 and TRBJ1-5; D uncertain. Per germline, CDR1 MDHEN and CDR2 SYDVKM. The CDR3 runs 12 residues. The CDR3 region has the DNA TGTGCCGGCAGTTTACCCGATCAGCCCCAGCATTTT. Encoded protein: CAGSLPDQPQHF.

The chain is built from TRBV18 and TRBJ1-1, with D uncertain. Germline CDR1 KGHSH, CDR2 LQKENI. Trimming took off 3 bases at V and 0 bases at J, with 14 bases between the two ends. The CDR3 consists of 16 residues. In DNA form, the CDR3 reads TGTGCCAGCTCACCCCGGGGAGGGCCGATGAACACTGAAGCTTTCTTT. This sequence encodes CASSPRGGPMNTEAFF. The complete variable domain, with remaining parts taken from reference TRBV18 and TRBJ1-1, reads NAGVMQNPRHLVRRRGQEARLRCSPMKGHSHVYWYRQLPEEGLKFMVYLQKENIIDESGMPKERFSAEFPKEGPSILRIQQVVRGDSAAYFCASSPRGGPMNTEAFFGQGTRLTVV.

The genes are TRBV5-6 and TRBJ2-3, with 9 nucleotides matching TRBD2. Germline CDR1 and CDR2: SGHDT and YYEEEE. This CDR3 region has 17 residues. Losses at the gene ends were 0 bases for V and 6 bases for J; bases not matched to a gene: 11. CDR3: CASSLVTSGLPGDTQYF. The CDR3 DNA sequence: TGTGCCAGCAGCTTGGTCACTAGCGGGCTCCCGGGGGATACGCAGTATTTT. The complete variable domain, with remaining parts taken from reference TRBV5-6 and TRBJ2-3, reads DAGVTQSPTHLIKTRGQQVTLRCSPKSGHDTVSWYQQALGQGPQFIFQYYEEEERQRGNFPDRFSGHQFPNYSSELNVNALLLGDSALYLCASSLVTSGLPGDTQYFGPGTRLTVL.

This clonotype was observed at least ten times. CDR3 nucleotides: TGTGCCAGCAGCAGGGGTGCCATCGGCGAGACCCAGTACTTC. Translating gives CASSRGAIGETQYF. The chain uses TRBV6-5 and TRBJ2-5; a possible D gene is TRBD1 (6 bases). Trimming left V 6 bases short and J 5 bases short, with 16 bases between. Germline values: CDR1 MNHEY, CDR2 SVGAGI. CDR3 length: 14 residues.

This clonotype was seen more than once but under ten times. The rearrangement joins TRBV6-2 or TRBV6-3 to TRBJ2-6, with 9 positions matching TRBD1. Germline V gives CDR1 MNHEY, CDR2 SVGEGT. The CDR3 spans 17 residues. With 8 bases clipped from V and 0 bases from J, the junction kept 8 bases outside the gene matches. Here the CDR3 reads CASLRDRVHSGANVLTF. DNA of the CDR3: TGTGCCAGCCTGAGGGACAGGGTACACTCTGGGGCCAACGTCCTGACTTTC.

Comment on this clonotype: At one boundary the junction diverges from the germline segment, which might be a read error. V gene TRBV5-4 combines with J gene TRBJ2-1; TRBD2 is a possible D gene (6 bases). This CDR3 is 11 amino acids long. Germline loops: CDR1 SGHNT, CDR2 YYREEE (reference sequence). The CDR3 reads CASSPGIWRVF. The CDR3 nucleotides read TGTGCCAGCAGCCCTGGGATTTGGAGGGTCTTC.

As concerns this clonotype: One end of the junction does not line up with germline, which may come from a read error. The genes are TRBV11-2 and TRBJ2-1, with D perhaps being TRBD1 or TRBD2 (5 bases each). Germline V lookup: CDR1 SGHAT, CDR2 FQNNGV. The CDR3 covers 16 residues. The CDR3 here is CASSLVPQGVGNGQFF. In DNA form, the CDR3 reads TGTGCCAGCAGCTTAGTACCTCAGGGAGTGGGCAATGGGCAGTTCTTC.

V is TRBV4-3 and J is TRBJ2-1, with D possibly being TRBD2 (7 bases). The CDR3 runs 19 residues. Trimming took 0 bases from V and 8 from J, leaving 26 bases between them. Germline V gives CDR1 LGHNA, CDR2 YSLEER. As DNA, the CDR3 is TGCGCCAGCAGCCAAGAAATGTCGGGGGGCCTCCGTGGCGGCCATGAGCAGTTCTTC. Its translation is CASSQEMSGGLRGGHEQFF.

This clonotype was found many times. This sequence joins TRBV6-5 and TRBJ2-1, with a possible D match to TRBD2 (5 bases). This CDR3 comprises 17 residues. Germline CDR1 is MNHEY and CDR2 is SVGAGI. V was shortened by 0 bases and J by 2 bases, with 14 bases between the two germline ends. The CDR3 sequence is CASSYSSGRFAYNEQFF. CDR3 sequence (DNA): TGTGCCAGCAGTTACTCCTCGGGAAGATTTGCCTACAATGAGCAGTTCTTC.

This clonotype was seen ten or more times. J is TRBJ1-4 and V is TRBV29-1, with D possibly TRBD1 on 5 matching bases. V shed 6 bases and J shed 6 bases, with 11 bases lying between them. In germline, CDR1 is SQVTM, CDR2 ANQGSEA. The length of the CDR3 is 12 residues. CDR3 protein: CSVVGTDEKLFF. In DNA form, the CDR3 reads TGCAGCGTCGTGGGGACGGATGAAAAACTGTTTTTT.

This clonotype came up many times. CDR3 protein: CAISELADYEQYF. Here the CDR3 DNA reads TGTGCCATCAGTGAACTAGCGGACTACGAGCAGTACTTC. The rearrangement uses TRBV10-3 and TRBJ2-7, with 8 nucleotides matching TRBD2. The V gene's germline CDR1 is ENHRY and CDR2 SYGVKD. This CDR3 region has 13 residues. V shed 3 bases and J 3 bases; nucleotides not matched to a gene: 1.